The 18 T cell receptor beta chains listed next were all sequenced from one sample in a study of T cells in localized non-small cell lung cancer. Using immunoSEQ multiplex PCR, the repertoire was profiled, and TCRdb retains in-frame clones only, with some absent. The sample has 28,000 or so clones; less than 95% are singletons. This material consisted of peripheral blood, taken before any cancer treatment. All receptors derive from a female donor at least 60 years old with stage II squamous cell lung carcinoma.

The chain carries TRBV18 and TRBJ2-5, with a possible D match to TRBD2 (5 bases). The CDR3 is 12 residues long. Germline V CDR1 and CDR2: KGHSH, LQKENI. The V end was cut by 2 bases, the J end by 4 bases, with 5 bases between. This CDR3 reads CASSPGRETQYF. The DNA for the CDR3 is TGTGCCAGCTCACCAGGGAGAGAGACCCAGTACTTC.

J is TRBJ1-2 and V is TRBV28, with no clear D. The CDR3 extends over 11 amino acids. Germline V CDR1 and CDR2: MDHEN, SYDVKM. V was clipped by 6 bases and J by 1 base, with 3 bases between them. DNA for the CDR3: TGTGCCAGCAGCCTTAACTATGGCTACACCTTC. Amino acids: CASSLNYGYTF.

J is TRBJ1-6 and V is TRBV7-9, with D tentatively TRBD1 (5 bases). The CDR3 has 15 residues. Trimming took 3 bases from V and 5 from J, leaving 11 bases between them. The germline gives CDR1 SEHNR, CDR2 FQNEAQ (reference sequence). In nucleotides, the CDR3 is TGTGCCAGCAGCTTCGGGGCGGGAGATAATTCACCCCTCCACTTT. Translating it yields CASSFGAGDNSPLHF.

This rearrangement joins TRBV19 to TRBJ2-3; 7 bases fit TRBD1. The CDR3 has 15 amino acids. The V gene end was trimmed by 6 bases and the J gene end by 2 bases; junction bases not matched to a gene: 8. Germline CDR1 reads LNHDA; CDR2 reads SQIVND (reference sequence). The CDR3 spells CASSRRGGPTDTQYF. In DNA, the CDR3 is TGTGCCAGTAGCCGCAGAGGGGGCCCCACAGATACGCAGTATTTT.

The rearrangement uses TRBV7-2 and TRBJ2-1, with D uncertain. V lost 3 bases to trimming and J lost 9 bases, with 12 bases between them. Per germline, CDR1 SGHTA and CDR2 FQGNSA. The CDR3 has 13 amino acids. This CDR3 is CASSFQVSFEQFF. Here the CDR3 DNA reads TGTGCCAGCAGCTTCCAGGTCAGTTTTGAGCAGTTCTTC.

The chain has TRBV5-6 and TRBJ2-7; D is possibly TRBD2 (7 bases). Trimming removed 3 bases from V and 9 bases from J, with 31 bases in between. This CDR3 has 18 residues. Germline-derived CDR1 and CDR2 are SGHDT and YYEEEE. The CDR3 DNA sequence: TGTGCCAGCAGCTCGCTCTGGGAGGGCGGGACATCGGCGATTTTGCAGTACTTC. Translating gives CASSSLWEGGTSAILQYF.

The chain joins TRBV18 to TRBJ2-2, with 14 bases that match TRBD2. This CDR3 contains 18 residues. In germline, CDR1 is KGHSH, CDR2 LQKENI. Trimming removed 3 bases from V and 4 bases from J; junction bases left unmatched: 7. The CDR3 sequence: CASSPNGLAGGGTGELFF. Here the CDR3 DNA reads TGTGCCAGCTCACCGAACGGACTAGCGGGGGGAGGCACCGGGGAGCTGTTTTTT.

The chain carries TRBV10-3 and TRBJ1-2; tentative D call: TRBD1 (5 bases). In germline, CDR1 is ENHRY, CDR2 SYGVKD. The CDR3 length is 13 residues. With 7 bases removed from V and 8 bases from J, the gap between germline ends came to 17 bases. CDR3 in amino acids: CAINSGTGVGYTF. The CDR3 DNA is TGTGCCATCAACTCGGGGACGGGGGTCGGCTACACCTTC.

The rearrangement uses TRBV4-3 and TRBJ2-7, with 7 bases that match TRBD2. The ends lost 0 bases at V and 6 bases at J; junction bases unmatched: 8. The CDR3 runs to 15 residues. Germline CDR1 reads LGHNA; CDR2 reads YSLEER. The CDR3 DNA is TGCGCCAGCAGCCAAGAACCGGCTAGCGGAGGCGAGCAGTACTTC. This translates into CASSQEPASGGEQYF.

The gene calls are TRBV28 and TRBJ1-1; TRBD1 matches 7 bases. This CDR3 has 14 amino acids. Trimming took 8 bases from V and 7 from J; bases not matched to a gene: 13. Germline assignment: CDR1 MDHEN and CDR2 SYDVKM. The CDR3 reads CASDRTGGGYEAFF. CDR3 in DNA: TGTGCCAGCGATCGGACAGGAGGGGGCTATGAAGCTTTCTTT.

The chain carries TRBV23-1 and TRBJ1-5; no clear D gene. TRBV23-1 is known as an ORF, though its function is uncertain. The V and J ends lost 8 bases and 5 bases respectively, with 19 bases between them. The CDR3 runs 15 residues. The CDR3 sequence: CASGRLGFRDQPQHF. The CDR3 region has the DNA TGCGCCAGCGGTAGACTAGGCTTTAGGGATCAGCCCCAGCATTTT.

The chain combines TRBV7-3 with TRBJ1-4; 7 bases match TRBD1. The V gene's germline CDR1 is SGHTA and CDR2 FQGTGA. The CDR3 consists of 16 residues. The V and J ends lost 6 bases and 7 bases, in that order; junction bases with no gene match: 14. The CDR3 DNA reads as TGTGCCAGCAGGGGCGAGGGGGCAGTTTGCCTTGAAAAACTGTTTTTT. Translated: CASRGEGAVCLEKLFF.

The chain carries TRBV7-8 and TRBJ1-2, with 7 bases fitting TRBD1. There are 16 residues in the CDR3. V dropped 4 bases and J dropped 0; count of bases not matched to a gene: 8. Germline V gene data show CDR1 as SGHVS and CDR2 as FQNEAQ. CDR3 nucleotide sequence: TGTGCCAGCAGCTACACAGGGGTCCCCTCTAACTATGGCTACACCTTC. Protein product: CASSYTGVPSNYGYTF. The entire variable domain, with the rest obtained from reference TRBV7-8 and TRBJ1-2, is as follows: GAGVSQSPRYKVAKRGQDVALRCDPISGHVSLFWYQQALGQGPEFLTYFQNEAQLDKSGLPSDRFFAERPEGSVSTLKIQRTQQEDSAVYLCASSYTGVPSNYGYTFGSGTRLTVV.

V usage is TRBV9 and J usage is TRBJ1-6; D may be TRBD1 (6 bases). The CDR3 is 16 residues long. V lost 4 bases and J 9 bases, leaving 20 bases between the germline ends. CDR1 is SGDLS, CDR2 YYNGEE, per germline. The CDR3 loop is CASSRMTGRVSSPLHF. The CDR3 coding sequence is TGTGCCAGCAGCAGAATGACAGGAAGGGTTAGTTCACCCCTCCACTTT.

The DNA of the CDR3 is TGTGCCAGCAGCCTCCGAAGGAGCAGATCGGGGGAGCAGTACTTC. It codes for CASSLRRSRSGEQYF. V gene TRBV7-2 combines with J gene TRBJ2-7; possibly TRBD2 for D (5 bases). Germline CDR1 SGHTA, CDR2 FQGNSA. Trimming took 5 bases from V and 7 from J, leaving 21 bases between them. The CDR3 runs 15 residues.

This chain links TRBV4-1 with TRBJ1-2; TRBD1 matches 7 bases. From germline, CDR1 is MGHRA and CDR2 YSYEKL. CDR3 length: 18 amino acids. The J segment lost 8 bases and the V segment lost 1 base, leaving 19 bases of the junction unmatched. The CDR3: CASSQVYPRQGGTPGYTF. The CDR3, as DNA: TGCGCCAGCAGCCAAGTCTACCCAAGACAGGGAGGAACGCCCGGCTACACCTTC.

The chain recombines TRBV6-1 with TRBJ2-5; 9 nucleotides align to TRBD2. Germline CDR1 reads MNHNS; CDR2 reads SASEGT. This CDR3 region has 14 residues. J was trimmed by 3 bases and V by 5 bases; bases with no gene match: 4. This CDR3 reads CASSWSSGEETQYF. CDR3 nucleotides: TGTGCCAGCAGTTGGTCTAGCGGGGAAGAGACCCAGTACTTC.

The chain combines TRBV4-2 with TRBJ2-1; 9 bases map to TRBD2. The CDR3 runs to 16 residues. V shed 1 base, J shed 3 bases, and the junction held 4 bases outside the gene matches. Germline CDR1 and CDR2: LGHNA and YNFKEQ. CDR3 coding DNA: TGTGCCAGCAGCCAAGCCCCTAGCGGGAACTACAATGAGCAGTTCTTC. It is translated as CASSQAPSGNYNEQFF.